The source of this T cell receptor (beta chain) is a study of T-cell memory formation after mild COVID-19. General observations from the study: CD4+ contracting clones were mainly CM and EM; CD8+ ones, EMRA.

TCRdb reanalysed the 5' RACE reads using MiXCR and keeps one entry per CDR3 protein. The sample lists fewer than 250,000 distinct CDR3 sequences; under 30% were seen once. A word on this clonotype: Its antigen is currently unknown.

There are 16 residues in the CDR3. With V trimmed by 8 bases and J by 3 bases, 11 bases remained unmatched. Per the germline V gene, CDR1 is MNHEY and CDR2 is SMNVEV (reference sequence). J is TRBJ2-7 and V is TRBV27; 12 bases align to TRBD1. This TCR was sampled from an adult woman who had mild COVID-19 (a few samples of this study predate the infection). Cell type and time point are not known. The sample consisted of PBMCs or a T cell subset sorted from them (not recorded which). CDR3 coding DNA: TGTGCCAGCCATCCGGGACAGGGGGCGCGTAACTACGAGCAGTACTTC. Translated: CASHPGQGARNYEQYF.